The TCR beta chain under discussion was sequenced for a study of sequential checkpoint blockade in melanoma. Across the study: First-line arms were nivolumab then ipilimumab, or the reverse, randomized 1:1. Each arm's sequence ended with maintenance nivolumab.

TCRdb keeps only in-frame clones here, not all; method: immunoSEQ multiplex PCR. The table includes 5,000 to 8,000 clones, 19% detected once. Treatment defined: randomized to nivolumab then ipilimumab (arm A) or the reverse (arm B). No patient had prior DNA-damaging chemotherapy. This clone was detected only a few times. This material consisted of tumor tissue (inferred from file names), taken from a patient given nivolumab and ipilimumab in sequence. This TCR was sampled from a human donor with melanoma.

The CDR3 coding sequence is TGTGCCAGCAGCGTAGGGGGCGCCCTTTCGGTTGGAGCTTTCTTT. As protein: CASSVGGALSVGAFF. The rearrangement joins TRBV11-3 to TRBJ1-1; 7 bases agree with TRBD1. The CDR3 is made up of 15 amino acids. CDR1 SGHNT and CDR2 YENEEA come from the germline V gene. J gave up 10 bases and V 5 bases, and 16 bases lay outside the gene matches.